A selection of T cell receptor beta chains follows, all from one sample in a study of cytomegalovirus exposure and HLA in healthy donors. Profiled with immunoSEQ multiplex PCR; TCRdb holds only in-frame clones, not every one. The sample has 200,000 to 300,000 clones, about 90% seen once. Specimen: PBMCs. These TCRs come from a man aged 18 to 30 in good health and CMV-seropositive. Each CDR3 is given with its conserved first and last residue. D genes are given only for firm matches. A clone size is listed for some rows: how often the clone was seen (once, few, many), or a class if it is expanded.

v_gene: TRBV5-1; d_gene: TRBD1; abundance: -; j_gene: TRBJ2-2; CDR3aa: CASSLGTANTGELFF; CDR3nt: TGCGCCAGCAGCTTAGGGACAGCTAACACCGGGGAGCTGTTTTTT
v_gene: TRBV5-1; d_gene: -; abundance: few; j_gene: TRBJ1-1; CDR3aa: CASSSNGGGTEAFF; CDR3nt: TGCGCCAGCAGCAGCAACGGGGGCGGCACTGAAGCTTTCTTT
v_gene: TRBV30; d_gene: -; abundance: few; j_gene: TRBJ1-4; CDR3aa: CAWFDRNNEKLFF; CDR3nt: TGTGCCTGGTTCGACAGGAATAATGAAAAACTGTTTTTT
v_gene: TRBV28; d_gene: -; abundance: few; j_gene: TRBJ1-5; CDR3aa: CASSTGFSGNQPQHF; CDR3nt: TGTGCCAGCAGTACAGGGTTCTCGGGCAATCAGCCCCAGCATTTT
v_gene: TRBV23-1; d_gene: -; abundance: -; j_gene: TRBJ1-5; CDR3aa: CASSQIRPRGNQPQHF; CDR3nt: TGCGCCAGCAGTCAAATTCGTCCGAGGGGCAATCAGCCCCAGCATTTT
v_gene: TRBV6-5; d_gene: -; abundance: -; j_gene: TRBJ2-5; CDR3aa: CASSYKPHGTQYF; CDR3nt: TGTGCCAGCAGTTACAAACCCCATGGGACCCAGTACTTC
v_gene: TRBV27; d_gene: -; abundance: -; j_gene: TRBJ1-5; CDR3aa: CASSLSQGSNQPQHF; CDR3nt: TGTGCCAGCAGTTTATCTCAGGGTAGCAATCAGCCCCAGCATTTT
v_gene: TRBV9; d_gene: -; abundance: -; j_gene: TRBJ2-7; CDR3aa: CASSGKAEGYEQYF; CDR3nt: TGTGCCAGCAGCGGGAAGGCGGAGGGCTACGAGCAGTACTTC
v_gene: TRBV19; d_gene: -; abundance: -; j_gene: TRBJ1-4; CDR3aa: CASSIGRERGEKLFF; CDR3nt: TGTGCCAGTAGTATAGGACGGGAGAGGGGAGAAAAACTGTTTTTT
v_gene: TRBV5-1; d_gene: -; abundance: -; j_gene: TRBJ1-4; CDR3aa: CASSPATGTVGLFF; CDR3nt: TGCGCCAGCAGCCCGGCTACAGGGACCGTCGGACTGTTTTTT
v_gene: TRBV6-6; d_gene: -; abundance: -; j_gene: TRBJ2-3; CDR3aa: CASSPAGLTDTQYF; CDR3nt: TGTGCCAGCAGCCCAGCCGGCTTAACAGATACGCAGTATTTT
v_gene: TRBV2; d_gene: -; abundance: -; j_gene: TRBJ2-2; CDR3aa: CASTGLAATGELFF; CDR3nt: TGTGCCAGCACCGGATTAGCAGCGACCGGGGAGCTGTTTTTT
v_gene: TRBV2; d_gene: -; abundance: -; j_gene: TRBJ2-4; CDR3aa: CASLGTFQNIQYF; CDR3nt: TGTGCCAGCCTCGGGACTTTTCAAAACATTCAGTACTTC
v_gene: TRBV30; d_gene: -; abundance: -; j_gene: TRBJ2-3; CDR3aa: CAWRRQGIDTQYF; CDR3nt: TGTGCCTGGAGGCGGCAGGGGATAGATACGCAGTATTTT
v_gene: TRBV14; d_gene: -; abundance: -; j_gene: TRBJ2-1; CDR3aa: CASSQDTGAYNEQFF; CDR3nt: TGTGCCAGCAGCCAAGATACGGGGGCTTACAATGAGCAGTTCTTC
v_gene: TRBV7-8; d_gene: -; abundance: -; j_gene: TRBJ2-7; CDR3aa: CASSFVSGLHSYEQYF; CDR3nt: TGTGCCAGCAGCTTTGTTAGCGGACTACACTCCTACGAGCAGTACTTC
v_gene: TRBV7-9; d_gene: TRBD2; abundance: -; j_gene: TRBJ2-1; CDR3aa: CASSLGLAEKDEQFF; CDR3nt: TGTGCCAGCAGCTTAGGACTAGCAGAAAAGGATGAGCAGTTCTTC
v_gene: TRBV28; d_gene: TRBD1; abundance: -; j_gene: TRBJ1-1; CDR3aa: CASSRTGGTEAFF; CDR3nt: TGTGCCAGCAGTAGGACAGGGGGCACTGAAGCTTTCTTT
v_gene: TRBV14; d_gene: -; abundance: -; j_gene: TRBJ2-7; CDR3aa: CASSPGAIVGEQYF; CDR3nt: TGTGCCAGCAGCCCTGGGGCCATTGTAGGCGAGCAGTACTTC
v_gene: TRBV19; d_gene: TRBD2; abundance: few; j_gene: TRBJ2-2; CDR3aa: CASSSGREFTGELFF; CDR3nt: TGTGCCAGTAGCAGCGGGAGGGAGTTCACCGGGGAGCTGTTTTTT
v_gene: TRBV5-1; d_gene: TRBD1; abundance: once; j_gene: TRBJ2-7; CDR3aa: CASSNTGGEQYF; CDR3nt: TGCGCCAGCAGCAATACAGGGGGCGAGCAGTACTTC
v_gene: TRBV11-3; d_gene: TRBD1; abundance: -; j_gene: TRBJ2-1; CDR3aa: CASSSDRGNEQFF; CDR3nt: TGTGCCAGCAGCTCGGACAGGGGCAATGAGCAGTTCTTC
v_gene: TRBV10-2; d_gene: TRBD2; abundance: -; j_gene: TRBJ2-7; CDR3aa: CASRGGRAYEQYF; CDR3nt: TGCGCCAGCAGAGGCGGGAGGGCCTACGAGCAGTACTTC
v_gene: TRBV6-1; d_gene: -; abundance: -; j_gene: TRBJ1-1; CDR3aa: CASSEFTGVF; CDR3nt: TGTGCCAGCAGTGAATTTACCGGGGTTTTT
v_gene: TRBV30; d_gene: -; abundance: -; j_gene: TRBJ1-5; CDR3aa: CAWSGAGEQPQHF; CDR3nt: TGTGCCTGGAGTGGGGCGGGGGAGCAGCCCCAGCATTTT
v_gene: TRBV27; d_gene: -; abundance: -; j_gene: TRBJ1-5; CDR3aa: CASSLSGAGNQPQHF; CDR3nt: TGTGCCAGCAGTTTATCGGGGGCTGGAAATCAGCCCCAGCATTTT
v_gene: TRBV7-7; d_gene: -; abundance: -; j_gene: TRBJ2-3; CDR3aa: CASSPGLTRADTQYF; CDR3nt: TGTGCCAGCAGTCCCGGCTTGACTAGGGCAGATACGCAGTATTTT
v_gene: TRBV19; d_gene: -; abundance: -; j_gene: TRBJ1-1; CDR3aa: CASSSRDIGRAFF; CDR3nt: TGTGCCAGTAGTAGCAGAGACATAGGGCGAGCTTTCTTT
v_gene: TRBV6-5; d_gene: -; abundance: -; j_gene: TRBJ1-1; CDR3aa: CASSRSRWNTEAFF; CDR3nt: TGTGCCAGCAGCCGGAGTCGTTGGAACACTGAAGCTTTCTTT
v_gene: TRBV6-6; d_gene: -; abundance: few; j_gene: TRBJ2-7; CDR3aa: CASSYGASREQYF; CDR3nt: TGTGCCAGCAGTTACGGGGCCTCCCGGGAGCAGTACTTC
v_gene: TRBV6-6; d_gene: -; abundance: once; j_gene: TRBJ2-5; CDR3aa: CASSGGFEETQYF; CDR3nt: TGTGCCAGCAGTGGCGGTTTTGAAGAGACCCAGTACTTC
v_gene: TRBV27; d_gene: TRBD2; abundance: -; j_gene: TRBJ2-1; CDR3aa: CASRPGLAGWDSSYNEQFF; CDR3nt: TGTGCCAGCCGACCGGGACTAGCGGGATGGGATAGCTCCTACAATGAGCAGTTCTTC
v_gene: TRBV5-1; d_gene: TRBD1; abundance: -; j_gene: TRBJ1-4; CDR3aa: CASSPNPGQSYEKLFF; CDR3nt: TGCGCCAGCAGCCCGAACCCGGGACAGTCGTATGAAAAACTGTTTTTT
v_gene: TRBV6-5; d_gene: -; abundance: -; j_gene: TRBJ2-7; CDR3aa: CASSYSGRGGEQYF; CDR3nt: TGTGCCAGCAGTTACTCAGGCAGGGGGGGAGAGCAGTACTTC
v_gene: TRBV2; d_gene: TRBD1; abundance: -; j_gene: TRBJ1-4; CDR3aa: CASSEQGEFNEKLFF; CDR3nt: TGTGCCAGCAGTGAACAGGGGGAGTTTAATGAAAAACTGTTTTTT
v_gene: TRBV6-4; d_gene: TRBD1; abundance: -; j_gene: TRBJ2-3; CDR3aa: CASSDSQGGTDTQYF; CDR3nt: TGTGCCAGCAGTGACTCGCAGGGGGGCACAGATACGCAGTATTTT
v_gene: TRBV14; d_gene: TRBD1; abundance: -; j_gene: TRBJ2-5; CDR3aa: CASSPLQGIQETQYF; CDR3nt: TGTGCCAGCAGCCCTTTACAGGGGATACAAGAGACCCAGTACTTC
v_gene: TRBV28; d_gene: -; abundance: -; j_gene: TRBJ1-2; CDR3aa: CASSPSVAQFNYGYTF; CDR3nt: TGTGCCAGCAGCCCCAGCGTGGCCCAATTTAACTATGGCTACACCTTC
v_gene: TRBV30; d_gene: -; abundance: -; j_gene: TRBJ1-3; CDR3aa: CAWTGYANTIYF; CDR3nt: TGTGCCTGGACAGGGTACGCAAACACCATATATTTT
v_gene: TRBV15; d_gene: TRBD1; abundance: -; j_gene: TRBJ2-7; CDR3aa: CATSSTGEAQYF; CDR3nt: TGTGCCACCAGCAGCACAGGGGAAGCGCAGTACTTC
v_gene: TRBV2; d_gene: TRBD2; abundance: -; j_gene: TRBJ2-3; CDR3aa: CASSAGLAASTDTQYF; CDR3nt: TGTGCCAGCAGTGCCGGACTAGCGGCTAGCACAGATACGCAGTATTTT
v_gene: TRBV5-1; d_gene: -; abundance: -; j_gene: TRBJ2-1; CDR3aa: CASGLGGLANEQFF; CDR3nt: TGCGCCAGCGGCTTAGGAGGACTGGCTAATGAGCAGTTCTTC
v_gene: TRBV7-9; d_gene: -; abundance: -; j_gene: TRBJ2-1; CDR3aa: CASSLANRNEQFF; CDR3nt: TGTGCCAGCAGCTTAGCGAACAGAAATGAGCAGTTCTTC
v_gene: TRBV14; d_gene: TRBD1; abundance: -; j_gene: TRBJ1-3; CDR3aa: CASSPHRGNTIYF; CDR3nt: TGTGCCAGCAGCCCCCACAGGGGGAACACCATATATTTT
v_gene: TRBV7-9; d_gene: -; abundance: -; j_gene: TRBJ1-3; CDR3aa: CASSQSSGNTIYF; CDR3nt: TGTGCCAGCAGCCAGAGCTCTGGAAACACCATATATTTT
v_gene: TRBV6-1; d_gene: -; abundance: once; j_gene: TRBJ2-3; CDR3aa: CASGTRSTDTQYF; CDR3nt: TGTGCCAGCGGTACACGCAGCACAGATACGCAGTATTTT
v_gene: TRBV5-1; d_gene: -; abundance: -; j_gene: TRBJ2-3; CDR3aa: CASSLVASTDTQYF; CDR3nt: TGCGCCAGCAGCTTGGTAGCTAGCACAGATACGCAGTATTTT